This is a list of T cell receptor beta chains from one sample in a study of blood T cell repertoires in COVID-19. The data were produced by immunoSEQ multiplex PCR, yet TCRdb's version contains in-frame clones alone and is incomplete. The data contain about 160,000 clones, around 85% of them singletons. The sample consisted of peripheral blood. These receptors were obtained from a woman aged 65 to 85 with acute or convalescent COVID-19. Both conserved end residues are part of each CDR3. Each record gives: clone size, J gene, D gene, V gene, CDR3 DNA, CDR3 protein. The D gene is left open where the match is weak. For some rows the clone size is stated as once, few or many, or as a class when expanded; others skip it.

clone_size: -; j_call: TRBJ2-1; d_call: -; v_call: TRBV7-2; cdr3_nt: TGTGCCAGCAGCTTAGCGGGGCCCTCCTACAATGAGCAGTTCTTC; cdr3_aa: CASSLAGPSYNEQFF
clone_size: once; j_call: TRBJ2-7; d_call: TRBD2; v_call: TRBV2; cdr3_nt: TGTGCCAGCAGTCAAACGCGGACTAGCGGGGCCTACGAGCAGTACTTC; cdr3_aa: CASSQTRTSGAYEQYF
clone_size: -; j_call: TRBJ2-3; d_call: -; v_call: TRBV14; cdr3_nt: TGTGCCAGCAGCCACGGGAATACGCAGTATTTT; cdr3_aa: CASSHGNTQYF
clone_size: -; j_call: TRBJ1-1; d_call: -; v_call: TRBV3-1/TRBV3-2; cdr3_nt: TGTGCCAGCAGCCACCTCGGAGAGAACACTGAAGCTTTCTTT; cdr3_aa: CASSHLGENTEAFF
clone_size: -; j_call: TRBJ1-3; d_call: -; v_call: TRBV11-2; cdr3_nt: TGTGCCAGCAGCTCGCCGAGGGTACCCTCTGGAAACACCATATATTTT; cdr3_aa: CASSSPRVPSGNTIYF
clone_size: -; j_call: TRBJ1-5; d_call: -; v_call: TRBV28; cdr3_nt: TGTGCCAGCATGTCGAATCAGCCCCAGCATTTT; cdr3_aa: CASMSNQPQHF
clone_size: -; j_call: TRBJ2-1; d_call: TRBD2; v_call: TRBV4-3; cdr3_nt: TGCGCCAGCAGCCCGACGCCGGGACTAGGGGATCTTGAGCAGTTCTTC; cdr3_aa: CASSPTPGLGDLEQFF
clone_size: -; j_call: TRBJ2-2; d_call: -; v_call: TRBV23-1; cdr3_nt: TGCGCCAGCAGTCAAGGCGATCCAGGGATGTTCGGGGAGCTGTTTTTT; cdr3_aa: CASSQGDPGMFGELFF
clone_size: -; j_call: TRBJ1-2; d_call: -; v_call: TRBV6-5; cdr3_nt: TGTGCCAGCAGTCCCACCCGGGCTAACTATGGCTACACCTTC; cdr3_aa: CASSPTRANYGYTF
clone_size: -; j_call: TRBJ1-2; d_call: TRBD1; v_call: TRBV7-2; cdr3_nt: TGTGCCAGCAGCTTTAGTGCGGACAGGGGGAAAGATGGCTACACCTTC; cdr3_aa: CASSFSADRGKDGYTF
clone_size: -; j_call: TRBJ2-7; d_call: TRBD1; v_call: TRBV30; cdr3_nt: TGTGCCTGGAGTGGGGTCGGTAGGGGGCGGTACGAGCAGTACTTC; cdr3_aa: CAWSGVGRGRYEQYF
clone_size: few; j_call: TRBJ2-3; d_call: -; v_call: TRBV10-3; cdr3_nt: TGTGCCATCAGCCGGGGAGGTCTAGATACGCAGTATTTT; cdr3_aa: CAISRGGLDTQYF
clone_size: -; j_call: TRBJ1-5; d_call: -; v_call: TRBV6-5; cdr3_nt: TGTGCCAGCAGTTACGGGGGGAGCAATCAGCCCCAGCATTTT; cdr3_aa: CASSYGGSNQPQHF
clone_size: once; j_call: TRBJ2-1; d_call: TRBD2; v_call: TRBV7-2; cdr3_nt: TGTGCCAGCAGCTTACTTCCCCCCCAAGCGGGAGTTGGTGGTGAGCAGTTCTTC; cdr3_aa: CASSLLPPQAGVGGEQFF
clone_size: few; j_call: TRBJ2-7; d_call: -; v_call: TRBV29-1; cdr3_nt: TGCAGCGTTCTCTACAGGGTCGAGCAGTACTTC; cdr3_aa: CSVLYRVEQYF
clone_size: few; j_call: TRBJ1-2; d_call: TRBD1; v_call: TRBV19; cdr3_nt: TGTGCCAGTACAAGACAGGGTTGGGGCTACACCTTC; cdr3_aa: CASTRQGWGYTF
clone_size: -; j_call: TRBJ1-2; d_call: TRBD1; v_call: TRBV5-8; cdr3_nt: TGTGCCAGCAGCTTGGCCGGGACAGGGGGCAATGGCTACACCTTC; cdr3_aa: CASSLAGTGGNGYTF
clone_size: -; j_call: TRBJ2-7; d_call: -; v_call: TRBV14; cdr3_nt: TGTGCCAGCAGCCCGATGGGGGGCGAGCAGTACTTC; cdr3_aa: CASSPMGGEQYF
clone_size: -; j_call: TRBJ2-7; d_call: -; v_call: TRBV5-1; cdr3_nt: TGCGCCAGCAGCTCGGGGAGGCTTACAGGGGACCCACGCGAGCAGTACTTC; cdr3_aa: CASSSGRLTGDPREQYF
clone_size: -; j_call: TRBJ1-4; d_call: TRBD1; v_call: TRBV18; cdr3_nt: TGTGCCAGCTCACCGCCCGGGACAGCTAATGAAAAACTGTTTTTT; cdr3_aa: CASSPPGTANEKLFF
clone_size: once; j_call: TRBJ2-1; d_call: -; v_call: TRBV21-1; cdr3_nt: TGTGCCAGCAGCAGGGCGGGCCTCTCCTACAATGAGCAGTTCTTC; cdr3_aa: CASSRAGLSYNEQFF
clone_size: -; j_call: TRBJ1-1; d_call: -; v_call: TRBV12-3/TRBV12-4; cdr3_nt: TGTGCCAGCAGTTTGCGCAGGGGCACTGAAGCTTTCTTT; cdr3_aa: CASSLRRGTEAFF
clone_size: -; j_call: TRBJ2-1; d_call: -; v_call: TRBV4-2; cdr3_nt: TGTGCCAGCAGCCATCTCGACTCCGGGGGTGAGCAGTTCTTC; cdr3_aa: CASSHLDSGGEQFF
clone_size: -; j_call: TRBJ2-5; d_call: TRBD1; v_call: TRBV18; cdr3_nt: TGTGCCAGCTCACCACGGACAGGGGAAGAGACCCAGTACTTC; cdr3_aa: CASSPRTGEETQYF
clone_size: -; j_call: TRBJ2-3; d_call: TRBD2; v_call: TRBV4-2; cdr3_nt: TGTGCCAAACCCAGGAGCGGGGGGGACACAGATACGCAGTATTTT; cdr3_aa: CAKPRSGGDTDTQYF
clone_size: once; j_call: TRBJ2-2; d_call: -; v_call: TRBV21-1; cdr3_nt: TGTGCCAGCAGCAAAGACAGAAAGAACACCGGGGAGCTGTTTTTT; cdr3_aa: CASSKDRKNTGELFF
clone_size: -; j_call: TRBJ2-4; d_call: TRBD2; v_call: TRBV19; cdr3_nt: TGTGCCAGCAGCGGACTAGCGGGGGAGTTTAAGAAAAACATTCAGTACTTC; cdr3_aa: CASSGLAGEFKKNIQYF
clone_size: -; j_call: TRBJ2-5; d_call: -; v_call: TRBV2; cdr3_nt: TGTGCCAGCAGTGAAGGTAACCATCGGGAGACCCAGTACTTC; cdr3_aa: CASSEGNHRETQYF
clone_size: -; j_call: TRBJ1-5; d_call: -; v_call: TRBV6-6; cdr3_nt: TGTGCCAGCAGTTACGACTACAATCAGCCCCAGCATTTT; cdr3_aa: CASSYDYNQPQHF
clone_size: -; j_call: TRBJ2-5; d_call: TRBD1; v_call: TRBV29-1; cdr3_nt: TGCAGCGTTAGACAGGGGGCCGTAGAGACCCAGTACTTC; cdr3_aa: CSVRQGAVETQYF
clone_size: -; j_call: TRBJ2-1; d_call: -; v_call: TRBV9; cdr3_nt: TGTGCCAGCAGCGTAGGACTAGGAAATGAGCAGTTCTTC; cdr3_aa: CASSVGLGNEQFF